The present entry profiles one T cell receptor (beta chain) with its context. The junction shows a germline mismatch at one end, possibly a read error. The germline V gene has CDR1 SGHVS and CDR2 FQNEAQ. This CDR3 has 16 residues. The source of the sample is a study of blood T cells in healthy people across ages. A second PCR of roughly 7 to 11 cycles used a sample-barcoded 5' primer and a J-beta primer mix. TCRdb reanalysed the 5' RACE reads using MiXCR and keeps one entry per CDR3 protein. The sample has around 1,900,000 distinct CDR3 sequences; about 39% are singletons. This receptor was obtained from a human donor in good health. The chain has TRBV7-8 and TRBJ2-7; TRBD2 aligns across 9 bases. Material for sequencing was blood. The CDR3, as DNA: TGTGCCAGCAGCTTACCGGCAGCGGGGGGCTTCTACGAGCGGTACTTC. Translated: CASSLPAAGGFYERYF.